Presented here are 21 T cell receptor beta chains from one specimen sequenced in a study of cytomegalovirus exposure and HLA in healthy donors. Repertoires were generated with immunoSEQ multiplex PCR, while TCRdb's copy carries only in-frame clones and drops some. Here the sample spans about 240,000 clones, around 87% being singletons. The sequencing sample was made of PBMCs. These TCRs come from a man younger than 35 in good health and CMV-seronegative.

This rearrangement joins TRBV2 to TRBJ1-6, with D possibly TRBD1 on 5 matching bases. CDR1 is SNHLY and CDR2 is FYNNEI in the germline V gene. There are 12 residues in the CDR3. V was shortened by 4 bases and J by 10 bases, with 8 bases between the two germline ends. This CDR3 is CASSGTGSPLHF. Written as DNA, the CDR3 is TGTGCCAGCAGTGGTACAGGCTCACCCCTCCACTTT.

The rearrangement joins TRBV19 to TRBJ2-6; weak D call: TRBD1 (5 bases). Deletions cut 0 bases from V and 2 bases from J, with 8 bases between. Looked up from germline, CDR1 is LNHDA and CDR2 is SQIVND (reference sequence). CDR3 size: 16 residues. The CDR3 DNA is TGTGCCAGTAGTATAGATCAGGGAACTGGGGCCAACGTCCTGACTTTC. As protein: CASSIDQGTGANVLTF.

In this sample, this clone turned up once. J is TRBJ2-5 and V is TRBV5-6, with a tentative D call TRBD1 (5 bases). The V end was cut by 3 bases, the J end by 0 bases, with 15 bases between. The CDR3 covers 16 residues. Germline CDR1 SGHDT, CDR2 YYEEEE. The CDR3 nucleotides are TGTGCCAGCAGCTCCGAGAAGACAGTGTACCAAGAGACCCAGTACTTC. Its protein is CASSSEKTVYQETQYF.

V and J are TRBV28 and TRBJ1-5; TRBD1 matches 8 bases. The CDR3 is 15 amino acids. J gave up 1 base and V 6 bases, and 5 bases lay outside the gene matches. Looked up from germline, CDR1 is MDHEN and CDR2 is SYDVKM. CDR3 in amino acids: CASRGTGWSNQPQHF. CDR3 nucleotides: TGTGCCAGCAGAGGGACAGGTTGGAGCAATCAGCCCCAGCATTTT.

This chain joins TRBV11-3 and TRBJ2-1; 7 nucleotides agree with TRBD2. V dropped 5 bases and J dropped 6; count of bases not matched to a gene: 13. The CDR3 contains 16 residues. CDR1 is SGHNT and CDR2 is YENEEA in the germline V gene. The CDR3 protein is CASSPLSGVGINEQFF. Written as DNA, the CDR3 is TGTGCCAGCAGCCCTTTAAGCGGGGTAGGGATCAATGAGCAGTTCTTC. Full variable domain (remainder filled in from reference TRBV11-3 and TRBJ2-1): EAGVVQSPRYKIIEKKQPVAFWCNPISGHNTLYWYLQNLGQGPELLIRYENEEAVDDSQLPKDRFSAERLKGVDSTLKIQPAELGDSAVYLCASSPLSGVGINEQFFGPGTRLTVL.

This chain connects TRBV6-5 to TRBJ1-2; TRBD1 matches 7 bases. V lost 6 bases and J lost 3; bases outside the gene matches: 10. Germline-derived CDR1 and CDR2 are MNHEY and SVGAGI. The CDR3 has 15 amino acids. The CDR3 nucleotides are TGTGCCAGCAGCCGTAAGGGGACAGCTTACTATGGCTACACCTTC. Protein product: CASSRKGTAYYGYTF.

To note about this clone: An end of the junction does not agree with germline; a read error may underlie this. V and J are TRBV2 and TRBJ2-7, with 8 bases matching TRBD1. The CDR3 has 13 residues. Germline CDR1 SNHLY, CDR2 FYNNEI. CDR3 in amino acids: CASSEQGAQSPDF. The CDR3 DNA sequence: TGTGCCAGCAGTGAACAGGGGGCTCAGAGCCCGGATTTC.

The chain joins TRBV7-9 to TRBJ2-4, with D maybe TRBD1 (5 bases). This CDR3 region has 14 residues. Germline V gives CDR1 SEHNR, CDR2 FQNEAQ (reference sequence). V was clipped by 4 bases and J by 7 bases, with 14 bases between them. CDR3 nucleotide sequence: TGTGCCAGCAGCTCAAGTAGGGGATCTAACATTCAGTACTTC. Amino acids: CASSSSRGSNIQYF.

The chain employs TRBV15 and TRBJ2-1; TRBD2 aligns across 10 bases. CDR1 is LNHNV and CDR2 is YYDKDF in the germline V gene (reference sequence). Losses at the gene ends were 0 bases for V and 5 bases for J; bases not matched to a gene: 4. This CDR3 spans 16 amino acids. The CDR3 DNA sequence: TGTGCCACCAGCAGAGAGGAGCGGGAGGGAAACAATGAGCAGTTCTTC. It yields the protein CATSREEREGNNEQFF.

The rearrangement uses TRBV5-1 and TRBJ2-1, with a tentative D call TRBD2 (6 bases). The CDR3 is made up of 15 amino acids. CDR1 and CDR2 (germline): SGHRS, YFSETQ. Trimming shortened V by 5 bases and J by 5 bases, and 17 bases separated the two germline ends. CDR3 amino acids: CASRPVISGNNEQFF. The CDR3 DNA reads TGCGCCAGCAGGCCAGTCATTAGCGGCAACAATGAGCAGTTCTTC.

A note on this clone: The same CDR3 arises from other DNA sequences in this sample as well. The rearrangement uses TRBV28 and TRBJ2-7, with 10 bases aligning to TRBD1. The ends lost 5 bases at V and 2 bases at J; junction bases unmatched: 3. The length of the CDR3 is 14 residues. Germline CDR1 MDHEN, CDR2 SYDVKM. The CDR3 nucleotides read TGTGCCAGCAGTACGGGGACAGGGGCCTACGAGCAGTACTTC. Protein sequence: CASSTGTGAYEQYF.

The chain links TRBV4-1 to TRBJ2-5, with 11 bases identical to TRBD2. Germline V gene lookup returns CDR1 MGHRA and CDR2 YSYEKL. This CDR3 region has 17 residues. The V segment lost 1 base and the J segment 5 bases; nucleotides outside the gene matches: 9. The DNA for the CDR3 is TGCGCCAGCAGCCAAGGGATCACTAGCGGGGGATTGGAGACCCAGTACTTC. This gives the protein CASSQGITSGGLETQYF.

This clone was seen only once. The chain uses TRBV19 and TRBJ2-7, with 7 bases identical to TRBD2. J lost 6 bases, V lost 5 bases, and 7 bases had no gene match. CDR1 is LNHDA, CDR2 SQIVND, per germline (reference sequence). This CDR3 has 13 amino acids. CDR3 protein: CASSSPGLSEQYF. The CDR3 DNA sequence: TGTGCCAGTAGTTCACCGGGACTATCCGAGCAGTACTTC.

The chain recombines TRBV7-9 with TRBJ2-2; no clear D gene. Germline CDR1 is SEHNR and CDR2 is FQNEAQ (reference sequence). Trimming shortened V by 6 bases and J by 1 base, and 9 bases separated the two germline ends. CDR3 length: 14 residues. CDR3 coding DNA: TGTGCCAGCAGGCCTCCAGGGAACACCGGGGAGCTGTTTTTT. Translating gives CASRPPGNTGELFF.

V gene TRBV4-3 combines with J gene TRBJ1-1; TRBD1 matches 7 bases. J gave up 4 bases and V 0 bases, and 11 bases lay outside the gene matches. Germline values: CDR1 LGHNA, CDR2 YSLEER. CDR3 length: 17 residues. The CDR3 region has the DNA TGCGCCAGCAGCCAAGACCTTTCGGGCAGGGGGTTCACTGAAGCTTTCTTT. It codes for CASSQDLSGRGFTEAFF.

The chain combines TRBV5-4 with TRBJ2-1, with TRBD2 matching 13 bases. The CDR3 contains 17 residues. Trimming took 3 bases from V and 6 from J; bases not matched to a gene: 9. The germline gives CDR1 SGHNT, CDR2 YYREEE (reference sequence). CDR3 sequence reads: CASSSGTSGIFRNEQFF. The CDR3 nucleotides read TGTGCCAGCAGCTCCGGGACTAGCGGGATTTTCCGCAATGAGCAGTTCTTC. The full variable domain, in which reference TRBV5-4 and TRBJ2-1 provide the parts outside the CDR3, is ETGVTQSPTHLIKTRGQQVTLRCSSQSGHNTVSWYQQALGQGPQFIFQYYREEENGRGNFPPRFSGLQFPNYSSELNVNALELDDSALYLCASSSGTSGIFRNEQFFGPGTRLTVL.

The V and J genes are TRBV29-1 and TRBJ2-1, with no clear D. Germline CDR1 is SQVTM and CDR2 is ANQGSEA. V was shortened by 4 bases and J by 7 bases, with 17 bases between the two germline ends. This CDR3 region has 14 residues. The CDR3 spells CSVGAANWANEQFF. DNA for the CDR3: TGCAGCGTTGGGGCTGCTAATTGGGCGAATGAGCAGTTCTTC.

The V and J genes are TRBV28 and TRBJ2-7; 7 bases fit TRBD2. Trimming took 4 bases from V and 0 from J; bases not matched to a gene: 6. The CDR3 spans 15 residues. The germline CDR1 and CDR2 sequences are MDHEN and SYDVKM. The CDR3 here is CASSSPPGGSYEQYF. The DNA for the CDR3 is TGTGCCAGCAGTTCCCCACCGGGAGGCTCCTACGAGCAGTACTTC.

The chain combines TRBV5-1 with TRBJ2-5, with a weak D call TRBD2 (7 bases). Deletions cut 2 bases from V and 5 bases from J, with 19 bases between. Germline V CDR1 and CDR2: SGHRS, YFSETQ. This CDR3 has 16 residues. CDR3 coding DNA: TGCGCCAGCAGCTTCCTTTCCGGGGGGCCTAGGGAGACCCAGTACTTC. This sequence encodes CASSFLSGGPRETQYF.

The gene calls are TRBV5-6 and TRBJ2-1; D is possibly TRBD1 (5 bases). Germline-derived CDR1 and CDR2 are SGHDT and YYEEEE. CDR3 length equals 13 residues. V dropped 9 bases and J dropped 10 bases, with 20 bases sitting between them. DNA of the CDR3: TGTGCCACCCTGGGGATACCTTGGGGCGAGCAGTTCTTC. The encoded protein is CATLGIPWGEQFF.

This chain joins TRBV4-3 and TRBJ2-2; 13 nucleotides match TRBD2. J gave up 5 bases and V 0 bases, and 3 bases lay outside the gene matches. The CDR3 extends over 17 amino acids. Germline V gene lookup returns CDR1 LGHNA and CDR2 YSLEER. The CDR3 DNA follows: TGCGCCAGCAGCCAAGAGTGGACTAGCGGGAGAACCGGGGAGCTGTTTTTT. Amino acids: CASSQEWTSGRTGELFF.